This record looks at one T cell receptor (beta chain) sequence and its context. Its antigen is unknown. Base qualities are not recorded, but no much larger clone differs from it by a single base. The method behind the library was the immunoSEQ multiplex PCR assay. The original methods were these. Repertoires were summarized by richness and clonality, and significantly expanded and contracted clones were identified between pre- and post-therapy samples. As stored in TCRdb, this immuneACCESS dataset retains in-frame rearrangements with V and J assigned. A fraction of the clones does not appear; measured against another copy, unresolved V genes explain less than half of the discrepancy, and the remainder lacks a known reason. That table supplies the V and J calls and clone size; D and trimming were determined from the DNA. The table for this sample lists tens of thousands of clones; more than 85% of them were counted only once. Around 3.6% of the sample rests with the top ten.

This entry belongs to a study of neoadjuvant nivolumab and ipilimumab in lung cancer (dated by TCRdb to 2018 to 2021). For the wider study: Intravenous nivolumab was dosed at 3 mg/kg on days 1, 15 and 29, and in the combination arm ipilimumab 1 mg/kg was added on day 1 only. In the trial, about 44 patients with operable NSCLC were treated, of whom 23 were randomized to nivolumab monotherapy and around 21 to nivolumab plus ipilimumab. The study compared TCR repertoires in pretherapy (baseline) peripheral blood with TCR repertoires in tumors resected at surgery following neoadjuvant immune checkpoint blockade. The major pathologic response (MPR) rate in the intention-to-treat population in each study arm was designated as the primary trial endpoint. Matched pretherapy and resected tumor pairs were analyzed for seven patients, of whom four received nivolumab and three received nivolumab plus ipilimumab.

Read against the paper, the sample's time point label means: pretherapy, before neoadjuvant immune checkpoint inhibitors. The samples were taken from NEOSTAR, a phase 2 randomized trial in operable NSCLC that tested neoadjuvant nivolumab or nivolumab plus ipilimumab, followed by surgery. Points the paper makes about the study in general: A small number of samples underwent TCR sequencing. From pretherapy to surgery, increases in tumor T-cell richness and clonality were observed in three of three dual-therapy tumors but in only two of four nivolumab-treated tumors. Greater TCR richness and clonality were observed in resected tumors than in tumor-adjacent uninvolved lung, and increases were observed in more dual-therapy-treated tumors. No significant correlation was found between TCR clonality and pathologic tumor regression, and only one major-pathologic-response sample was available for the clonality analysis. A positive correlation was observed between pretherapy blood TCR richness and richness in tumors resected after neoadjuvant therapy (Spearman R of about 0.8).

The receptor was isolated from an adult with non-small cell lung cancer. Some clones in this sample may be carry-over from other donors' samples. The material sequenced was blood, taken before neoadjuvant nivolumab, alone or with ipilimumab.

At the DNA level, the sequence is TGTGCCAGCAGCCCGCGGACTAGCGGGAGCGCGTCCTACAATGAGCAGTTCTTC. This encodes CASSPRTSGSASYNEQFF. The sequence links TRBV7-2 to TRBJ2-1; 13 central bases correspond to TRBD2. Spanning cysteine to phenylalanine, the CDR3 consists of 18 amino acids. Only the CDR3 region is kept as DNA, spanning 54 bases read in frame from base 1. CDR1 is given as SGHTA and CDR2 as FQGNSA, both from the germline V gene. Trimming accounts for 5 bases at V and 1 base at J, while the number of junction bases matched to no gene is 8.